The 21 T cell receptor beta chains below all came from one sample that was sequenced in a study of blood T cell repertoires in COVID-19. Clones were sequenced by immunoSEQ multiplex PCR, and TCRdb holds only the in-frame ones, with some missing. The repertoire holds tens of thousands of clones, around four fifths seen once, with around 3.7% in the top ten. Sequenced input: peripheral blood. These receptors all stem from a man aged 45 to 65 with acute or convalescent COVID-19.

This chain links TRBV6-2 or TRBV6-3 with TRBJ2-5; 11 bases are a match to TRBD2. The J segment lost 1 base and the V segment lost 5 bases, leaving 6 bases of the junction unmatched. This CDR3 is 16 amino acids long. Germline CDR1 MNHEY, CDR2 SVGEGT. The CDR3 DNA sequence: TGTGCCAGCAGTACCGGACTAGCGGGTATCCAAGAGACCCAGTACTTC. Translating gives CASSTGLAGIQETQYF.

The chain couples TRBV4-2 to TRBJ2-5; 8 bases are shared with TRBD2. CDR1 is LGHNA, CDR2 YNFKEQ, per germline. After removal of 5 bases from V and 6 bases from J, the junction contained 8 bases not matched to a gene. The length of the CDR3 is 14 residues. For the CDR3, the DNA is TGTGCCAGCAGCATCCCCGGGACTAGGCAGACCCAGTACTTC. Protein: CASSIPGTRQTQYF.

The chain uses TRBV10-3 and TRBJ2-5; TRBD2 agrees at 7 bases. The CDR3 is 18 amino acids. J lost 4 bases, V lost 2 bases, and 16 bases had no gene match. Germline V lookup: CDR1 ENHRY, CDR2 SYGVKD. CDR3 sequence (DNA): TGTGCCATCAGTGAGCATCTAGGGACCGAGGGAGGGAGAGAGACCCAGTACTTC. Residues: CAISEHLGTEGGRETQYF.

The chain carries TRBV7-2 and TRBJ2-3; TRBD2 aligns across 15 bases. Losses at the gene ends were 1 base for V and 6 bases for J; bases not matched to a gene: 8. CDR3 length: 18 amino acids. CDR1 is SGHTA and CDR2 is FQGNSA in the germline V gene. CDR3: CASSLVWTSGGAADTQYF. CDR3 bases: TGTGCCAGCAGCTTAGTCTGGACTAGCGGGGGGGCGGCGGATACGCAGTATTTT.

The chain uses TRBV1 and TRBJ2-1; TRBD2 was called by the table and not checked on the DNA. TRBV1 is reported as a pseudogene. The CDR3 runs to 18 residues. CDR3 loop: CTSSQDAPSGGANNEQFF. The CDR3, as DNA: TGCACCAGCAGCCAAGATGCGCCTAGCGGGGGGGCCAACAATGAGCAGTTCTTC.

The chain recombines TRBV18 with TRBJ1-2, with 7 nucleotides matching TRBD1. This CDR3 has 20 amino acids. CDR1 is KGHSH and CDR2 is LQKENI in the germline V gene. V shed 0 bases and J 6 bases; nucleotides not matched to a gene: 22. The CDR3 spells CASSPPGGTAQTGAIDGYTF. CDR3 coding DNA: TGTGCCAGCTCACCACCCGGCGGGACAGCCCAAACCGGAGCGATCGATGGCTACACCTTC.

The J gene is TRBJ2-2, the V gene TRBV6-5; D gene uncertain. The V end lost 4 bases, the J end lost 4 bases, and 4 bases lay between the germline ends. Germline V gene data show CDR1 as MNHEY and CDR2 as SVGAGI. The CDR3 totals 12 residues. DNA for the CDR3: TGTGCCAGCAGTTCCCTCACCGGGGAGCTGTTTTTT. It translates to CASSSLTGELFF.

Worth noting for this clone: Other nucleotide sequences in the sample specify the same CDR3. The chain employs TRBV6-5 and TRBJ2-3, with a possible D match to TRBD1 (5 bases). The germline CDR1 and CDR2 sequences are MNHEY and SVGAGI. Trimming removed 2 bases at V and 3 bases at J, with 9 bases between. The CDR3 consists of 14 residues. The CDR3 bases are TGTGCCAGCAGTTACAGGGGCGCTACAGATACGCAGTATTTT. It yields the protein CASSYRGATDTQYF.

CDR3 amino acids: CASRRAGGEEQFF. In DNA, the CDR3 is TGTGCCAGCAGAAGAGCGGGGGGCGAGGAGCAGTTCTTC. The chain has TRBV7-2 and TRBJ2-1; 9 bases line up with TRBD2. CDR1 is SGHTA, CDR2 FQGNSA, per germline. The CDR3 is made up of 13 amino acids. J lost 10 bases, V lost 6 bases, and 7 bases had no gene match.

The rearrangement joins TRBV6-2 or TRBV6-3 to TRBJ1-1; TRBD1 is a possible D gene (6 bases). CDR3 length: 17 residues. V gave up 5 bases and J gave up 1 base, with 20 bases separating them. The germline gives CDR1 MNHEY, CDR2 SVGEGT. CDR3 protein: CASSHKMGQMSNTEAFF. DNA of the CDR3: TGTGCCAGCAGTCATAAAATGGGACAAATGTCGAACACTGAAGCTTTCTTT.

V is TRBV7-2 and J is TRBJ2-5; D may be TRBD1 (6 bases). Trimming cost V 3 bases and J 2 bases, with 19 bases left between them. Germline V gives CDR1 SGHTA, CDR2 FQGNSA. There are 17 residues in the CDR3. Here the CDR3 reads CASSFPSNRVGQETQYF. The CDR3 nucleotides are TGTGCCAGCAGCTTCCCGTCCAACAGGGTCGGGCAAGAGACCCAGTACTTC.

The chain's CDR3 is CASTPKQGSPLHF. The DNA for the CDR3 is TGTGCCAGCACCCCAAAACAGGGTTCACCCCTCCACTTT. The chain is built from TRBV12-3 or TRBV12-4 and TRBJ1-6; tentatively, D is TRBD1 (6 bases). V gave up 7 bases and J gave up 9 bases, with 13 bases separating them. This CDR3 region has 13 residues.

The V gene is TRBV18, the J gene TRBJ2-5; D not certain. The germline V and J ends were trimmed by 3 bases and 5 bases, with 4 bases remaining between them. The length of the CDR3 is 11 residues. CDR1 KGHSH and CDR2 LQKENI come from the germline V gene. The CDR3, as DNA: TGTGCCAGCTCACCGGGCGAGACCCAGTACTTC. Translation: CASSPGETQYF.

The CDR3 reads CASSIGGLGDTQYF. The DNA of the CDR3 is TGTGCCAGTAGTATAGGGGGGCTTGGAGATACGCAGTATTTT. This chain links TRBV19 with TRBJ2-3, with TRBD1 as a possible D gene (6 bases). V shed 1 base and J shed 5 bases, with 10 bases lying between them. The CDR3 spans 14 residues. Germline V gene lookup returns CDR1 LNHDA and CDR2 SQIVND (reference sequence).

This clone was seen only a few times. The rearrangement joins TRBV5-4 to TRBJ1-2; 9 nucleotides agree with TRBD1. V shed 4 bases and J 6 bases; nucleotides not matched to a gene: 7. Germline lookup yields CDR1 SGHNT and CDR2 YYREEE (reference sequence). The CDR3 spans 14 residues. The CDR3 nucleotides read TGTGCCAGCAGCATAACAGGGGGCGGAGATGGCTACACCTTC. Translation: CASSITGGGDGYTF.

As DNA, the CDR3 is TGTGCCAGCAGCCCCCCGCAGGGTTCCGGTGAAGCTTTCTTT. This translates into CASSPPQGSGEAFF. The chain carries TRBV3-1 (or the pseudogene TRBV3-2) and TRBJ1-1; TRBD1 is a possible D gene (5 bases). Germline assignment: CDR1 LGHDT and CDR2 YNNKEL (reference sequence). V was clipped by 4 bases and J by 7 bases, with 16 bases between them. The CDR3 length is 14 residues.

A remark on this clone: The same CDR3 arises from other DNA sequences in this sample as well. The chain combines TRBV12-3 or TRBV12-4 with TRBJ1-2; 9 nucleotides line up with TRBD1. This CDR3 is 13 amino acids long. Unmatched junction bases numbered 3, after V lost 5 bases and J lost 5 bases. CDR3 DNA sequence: TGTGCCAGCAGTCGACAGGGGGGGTATGGCTACACCTTC. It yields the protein CASSRQGGYGYTF.

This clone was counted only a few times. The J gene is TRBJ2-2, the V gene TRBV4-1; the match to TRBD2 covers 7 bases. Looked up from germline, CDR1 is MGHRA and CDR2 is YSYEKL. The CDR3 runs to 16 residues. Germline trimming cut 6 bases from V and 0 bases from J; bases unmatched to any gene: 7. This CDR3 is CASSARGGANTGELFF. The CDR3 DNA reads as TGCGCCAGCAGTGCTAGGGGAGGGGCGAACACCGGGGAGCTGTTTTTT.

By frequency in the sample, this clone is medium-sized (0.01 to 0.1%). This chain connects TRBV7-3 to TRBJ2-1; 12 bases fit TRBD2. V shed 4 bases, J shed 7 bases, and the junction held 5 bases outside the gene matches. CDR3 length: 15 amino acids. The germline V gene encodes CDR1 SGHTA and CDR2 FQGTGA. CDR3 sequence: CASSSLAGGLNEQFF. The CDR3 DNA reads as TGTGCCAGCAGCTCACTAGCGGGAGGACTAAATGAGCAGTTCTTC.

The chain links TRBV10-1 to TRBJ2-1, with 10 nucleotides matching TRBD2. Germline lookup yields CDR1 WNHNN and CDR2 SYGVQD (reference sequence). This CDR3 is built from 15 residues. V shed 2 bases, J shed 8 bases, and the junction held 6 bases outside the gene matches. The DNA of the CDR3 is TGCGCCAGCAGTGAGCTAGCGGGGGCCAGGGATGAGCAGTTCTTC. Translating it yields CASSELAGARDEQFF.

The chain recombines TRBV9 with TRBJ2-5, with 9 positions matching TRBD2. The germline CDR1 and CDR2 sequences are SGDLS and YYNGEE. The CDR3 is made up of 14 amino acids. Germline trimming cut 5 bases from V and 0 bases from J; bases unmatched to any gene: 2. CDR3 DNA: TGTGCCAGCAGTACTAGCGGGTACCAAGAGACCCAGTACTTC. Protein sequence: CASSTSGYQETQYF.